The subject of this entry is one T cell receptor beta chain. Its antigen is still unknown. The source of the sample is a study of a mutant IDH1 vaccine in newly diagnosed glioma. Time point of the sample: week 47, end of study. Alongside topical imiquimod, each dose of vaccine comprised 300 ug of mutant IDH1 20-mer peptide. V gave up 1 base and J gave up 5 bases, with 17 bases separating them. The CDR3 length is 16 residues. Germline V lookup: CDR1 SNHLY, CDR2 FYNNEI. Generated by immunoSEQ multiplex PCR, the TCRdb table keeps only in-frame clones and is missing some. The table has about 24,000 clones, 84% seen once.

The chain joins TRBV2 to TRBJ2-5, with a possible D match to TRBD2 (5 bases). Source: PBMCs, taken from a glioma patient whose treatment included an IDH1 peptide vaccine. This receptor was obtained from a man in his forties with glioma. DNA of the CDR3: TGTGCCAGCAGTGAAGGGAGAGGGTTGAGTAGCGAGACCCAGTACTTC. Translated, it gives CASSEGRGLSSETQYF.